Listed below are T cell receptor beta chains from one sample, sequenced in a study of T cells expressing NK-cell markers. TCRdb re-called the 5' RACE reads; every CDR3 protein appears as one record, without DNA. This listing includes 500,000 or so distinct CDR3 sequences. Sequences were obtained from blood T cells: a sorted CD56 or NKG2C T cell subset, CD4+ or CD8+ T cells, or bulk PBMC T cells (not recorded which). The receptors shown here come from a man aged 18 to 30 in good health. CDR3s include the opening cysteine and the closing phenylalanine or tryptophan.

j_call | v_call | cdr3_aa
TRBJ1-5 | TRBV12-3/TRBV12-4 | CASSSVPRAINQPQHF
TRBJ1-2 | TRBV5-6 | CASTPTGGFGYTF
TRBJ2-3 | TRBV6-6 | CASTPRGFYTQYF
TRBJ2-1 | TRBV4-2 | CASSEYLRERNNEQFF
TRBJ2-7 | TRBV25-1 | CASSGQGLDEQYF
TRBJ2-3 | TRBV30 | CAWSLDLSTDTQYF
TRBJ2-6 | TRBV4-1 | CASRSFSGANVLTF
TRBJ2-3 | TRBV12-3/TRBV12-4 | CASRQQGPRQYF
TRBJ2-7 | TRBV7-2 | CASSSHGTSGTLEQYF
TRBJ2-7 | TRBV30 | CAWVQKGALYEQYF
TRBJ2-7 | TRBV9 | CASSVVPAYEQYF
TRBJ2-1 | TRBV12-5 | CASGPSVYNEQFF
TRBJ1-2 | TRBV6-4 | CASSPGTGISYGYTF
TRBJ1-2 | TRBV13 | CASSPERATNYGYTF
TRBJ2-1 | TRBV5-1 | CASSLAITSGPSRQFF
TRBJ2-1 | TRBV15 | CATSTSIGTARPYNEQFF
TRBJ2-7 | TRBV20-1 | CSAQDRGDEQYF
TRBJ2-3 | TRBV24-1 | CATSDLKTAGGPSDTQYF
TRBJ1-5 | TRBV10-1 | CASSDYRDRVQPQHF
TRBJ2-1 | TRBV6-2/TRBV6-3 | CASSYSPASGIYNEQFF
TRBJ2-4 | TRBV12-3/TRBV12-4 | CASSLRLAGAKNIQYF
TRBJ2-4 | TRBV2 | CASSDYDVRINIQYF
TRBJ2-5 | TRBV27 | CASRGDNQETQYF
TRBJ1-1 | TRBV7-2 | CASSSPSQSEAFF
TRBJ2-3 | TRBV20-1 | CSARAWDSPLDTQYF
TRBJ1-1 | TRBV27 | CASTRTRGDTEAFF
TRBJ2-5 | TRBV2 | CASTPAFDRGETQYF
TRBJ2-5 | TRBV5-5 | CASSLAVQPQETQYF
TRBJ2-1 | TRBV7-9 | CASSLGSGSPNEQFF
TRBJ1-4 | TRBV4-3 | CASSQEAGGTTNEKLFF
TRBJ1-2 | TRBV4-2 | CASSQKGFGTGYTF
TRBJ2-6 | TRBV12-3/TRBV12-4 | CASSPPGGAPVANVLTF